This TCR beta chain was documented in a study of shared clonotypes between healthy human individuals. The study's findings and limits: Although depth was large, rarefaction showed that sequencing of the sorted subsets was incomplete. Clonotypes which were not shared had lower generation probabilities than clonotypes that all four donors shared.

To note about this clone: Its antigen is currently unknown.

Every subset's genomic DNA went evenly onto several immunoSEQ plates. Assay: immunoSEQ multiplex PCR; the TCRdb copy retains only in-frame clones and omits some. The sample shows around 2.1 million clones, 90% to 95% of them seen only once. CD45RO-negative CD8 cells positively selected for CCR7 made up the naive population, which excluded terminally differentiated effector memory CD45RA+ cells. Germline loops: CDR1 SQVTM, CDR2 ANQGSEA. The CDR3 contains 11 residues. The V and J ends lost 4 bases and 10 bases respectively, with 12 bases between them. The TCR comes from a man between 18 and 35 years old in good health. Some clones in this sample may be carry-over from other donors' samples. The chain has TRBV29-1 and TRBJ2-3; D is uncertain. What was sequenced was naive CD8+ T cells from PBMCs. The CDR3 here is CSVVRPDAQYF. Here the CDR3 DNA reads TGCAGCGTTGTGAGGCCGGACGCGCAGTATTTT.